One sample yielded the 16 T cell receptor beta chains listed below, sequenced in a study of blood T cell repertoires in COVID-19. Method: immunoSEQ multiplex PCR; TCRdb's copy keeps in-frame clones and lacks some. The sample includes 180,000 or so clones, approximately 88% of them seen just once. Sequencing was performed on PBMCs or T cells enriched from blood (not recorded which). These TCRs come from a woman aged 55-69 years who had recovered from COVID-19.

The V call is TRBV29-1, the J call TRBJ1-2; TRBD1 matches at 7 bases. This CDR3 has 11 residues. The germline V gene encodes CDR1 SQVTM and CDR2 ANQGSEA. The V segment lost 7 bases and the J segment 8 bases; nucleotides outside the gene matches: 7. The CDR3, as DNA: TGCAGCGCATGGACAGGAGGAGGCTACACCTTC. It translates to CSAWTGGGYTF.

The chain employs TRBV28 and TRBJ2-7; possibly TRBD2 for D (6 bases). V was cut by 4 bases and J by 0 bases, with 10 bases left in between. CDR1 and CDR2 from the germline V gene are MDHEN and SYDVKM. The CDR3 length is 14 residues. The CDR3 DNA reads as TGTGCCAGCAGTTCCGGGAGTACCTCCTACGAGCAGTACTTC. Translated: CASSSGSTSYEQYF. Filled out from reference TRBV28 and TRBJ2-7, the complete variable domain reads DVKVTQSSRYLVKRTGEKVFLECVQDMDHENMFWYRQDPGLGLRLIYFSYDVKMKEKGDIPEGYSVSREKKERFSLILESASTNQTSMYLCASSSGSTSYEQYFGPGTRLTVT.

The chain joins TRBV29-1 to TRBJ1-4, with D possibly matching TRBD1 (6 bases). V dropped 6 bases and J dropped 5 bases, with 13 bases sitting between them. Germline V gene sequence: CDR1 SQVTM, CDR2 ANQGSEA. The CDR3 has 13 amino acids. CDR3 sequence reads: CSVPDRQNEKLFF. For the CDR3, the DNA is TGCAGCGTCCCCGACAGGCAAAATGAAAAACTGTTTTTT.

This rearrangement joins TRBV3-1 (or the pseudogene TRBV3-2) to TRBJ1-6; 7 bases align to TRBD1. The CDR3 consists of 17 residues. J lost 6 bases, V lost 1 base, and 9 bases had no gene match. The germline V gene has CDR1 LGHDT and CDR2 YNNKEL (reference sequence). The CDR3 nucleotides are TGTGCCAGCAGCCAAGCCTCGACAGGGTTAACTAATTCACCCCTCCACTTT. Encoded protein: CASSQASTGLTNSPLHF.

The gene calls are TRBV5-1 and TRBJ1-1; 8 nucleotides match TRBD1. Germline V gives CDR1 SGHRS, CDR2 YFSETQ. The CDR3 totals 14 residues. The V segment lost 5 bases and the J segment 4 bases; nucleotides outside the gene matches: 7. CDR3 in amino acids: CASRLGDRSTEAFF. In DNA form, the CDR3 reads TGCGCCAGCAGGCTCGGGGACAGGAGCACTGAAGCTTTCTTT.

The chain recombines TRBV5-1 with TRBJ2-3, with 11 bases matching TRBD1. CDR1 SGHRS and CDR2 YFSETQ come from the germline V gene. This CDR3 has 15 amino acids. The V gene end was trimmed by 4 bases and the J gene end by 5 bases; junction bases not matched to a gene: 6. CDR3 nucleotide sequence: TGCGCCAGCAGCCCCTGGACAGGGGGCGAAGATACGCAGTATTTT. This encodes CASSPWTGGEDTQYF.

This clone was seen a handful of times. The rearrangement links TRBV10-3 to TRBJ1-6, with unresolved D. This CDR3 has 12 residues. Trimming shortened V by 6 bases and J by 7 bases, and 7 bases separated the two germline ends. Looked up from germline, CDR1 is ENHRY and CDR2 is SYGVKD. The CDR3 protein is CAISLGNSPLHF. The CDR3 DNA is TGTGCCATCAGCCTCGGGAATTCACCCCTCCACTTT.

The chain recombines TRBV3-1 (or the pseudogene TRBV3-2) with TRBJ2-1; 7 bases fit TRBD2. CDR1 is LGHDT, CDR2 YNNKEL, per germline (reference sequence). The CDR3 is made up of 18 amino acids. Trimming at V came to 2 bases and at J to 5 bases, leaving 15 bases not matched to a gene. In nucleotides, the CDR3 is TGTGCCAGCAGCCAATGGGGCGGCGGAGCGGGGCCGGACAATGAGCAGTTCTTC. It translates to CASSQWGGGAGPDNEQFF.

In its sample, this clone was seen a few times. The J gene is TRBJ2-5, the V gene TRBV5-1; 12 bases align to TRBD2. J lost 1 base, V lost 1 base, and 5 bases had no gene match. The CDR3 spans 17 residues. Germline lookup yields CDR1 SGHRS and CDR2 YFSETQ. The CDR3 DNA reads TGCGCCAGCAGCTTGTGGACTAGCGGGATCGGCCAAGAGACCCAGTACTTC. Its translation is CASSLWTSGIGQETQYF.

This chain connects TRBV7-9 to TRBJ2-7, with a possible D match to TRBD2 (6 bases). The V end was cut by 3 bases, the J end by 0 bases, with 9 bases between. Germline CDR1 reads SEHNR; CDR2 reads FQNEAQ (reference sequence). The CDR3 has 14 residues. DNA of the CDR3: TGTGCCAGCAGCTTCCAGGGAGGCTCCTACGAGCAGTACTTC. Translation: CASSFQGGSYEQYF.

The V call is TRBV5-5, the J call TRBJ2-7, with 10 bases aligning to TRBD2. V was clipped by 2 bases and J by 4 bases; unmatched bases: 12. The germline CDR1 and CDR2 sequences are SGHKS and YYEKEE (reference sequence). The CDR3 runs 17 residues. The CDR3 DNA reads TGTGCCAGCAGCTTAACTAGCGGGAAGGCCCATATATACGAGCAGTACTTC. Protein: CASSLTSGKAHIYEQYF.

The gene calls are TRBV10-1 and TRBJ2-2, with D tentatively TRBD1 (5 bases). The V and J ends lost 3 bases and 4 bases respectively, with 12 bases between them. The CDR3 has 15 residues. Germline V lookup: CDR1 WNHNN, CDR2 SYGVQD (reference sequence). CDR3 protein: CASSDETGFTGELFF. The CDR3 coding sequence is TGCGCCAGCAGTGACGAAACAGGATTCACCGGGGAGCTGTTTTTT.

The rearrangement links TRBV25-1 to TRBJ1-2; TRBD1 is a possible D gene (6 bases). Germline loops: CDR1 MGHDK, CDR2 SYGVNS. V gave up 9 bases and J gave up 6 bases, with 20 bases separating them. The length of the CDR3 is 14 residues. The CDR3 bases are TGTGCCAGTGCCCCGACAGGAATCGTTCATGGCTACACCTTC. Residues: CASAPTGIVHGYTF.

In this sample, this clone turned up a few times. V is TRBV29-1 and J is TRBJ1-4; possibly TRBD1 for D (6 bases). Germline values: CDR1 SQVTM, CDR2 ANQGSEA. V lost 4 bases and J lost 7, with 13 bases in between. The CDR3 extends over 13 amino acids. CDR3 nucleotides: TGCAGCGTTGTGACGGACAGATCTGAAAAACTGTTTTTT. The encoded protein is CSVVTDRSEKLFF.

V and J are TRBV7-9 and TRBJ1-3, with D tentatively TRBD1 (5 bases). CDR1 is SEHNR and CDR2 is FQNEAQ in the germline V gene (reference sequence). The CDR3 has 12 residues. Trimming took 3 bases from V and 8 from J, leaving 8 bases between them. CDR3 region: CASSLSGDTIYF. In DNA, the CDR3 is TGTGCCAGCAGCTTGTCGGGGGACACCATATATTTT.

As for this clone: Different DNA sequences within this sample yield the same CDR3. This rearrangement joins TRBV5-1 to TRBJ2-5; 8 bases are shared with TRBD1. CDR3 length: 15 residues. Trimming cost V 0 bases and J 5 bases; bases outside gene matches: 6. Germline V gene data show CDR1 as SGHRS and CDR2 as YFSETQ. Here the CDR3 DNA reads TGCGCCAGCAGCTTGGGGCAGGGGGCTCGCGAGACCCAGTACTTC. Protein: CASSLGQGARETQYF. Variable domain in full (rest from reference TRBV5-1 and TRBJ2-5): KAGVTQTPRYLIKTRGQQVTLSCSPISGHRSVSWYQQTPGQGLQFLFEYFSETQRNKGNFPGRFSGRQFSNSRSEMNVSTLELGDSALYLCASSLGQGARETQYFGPGTRLLVL.